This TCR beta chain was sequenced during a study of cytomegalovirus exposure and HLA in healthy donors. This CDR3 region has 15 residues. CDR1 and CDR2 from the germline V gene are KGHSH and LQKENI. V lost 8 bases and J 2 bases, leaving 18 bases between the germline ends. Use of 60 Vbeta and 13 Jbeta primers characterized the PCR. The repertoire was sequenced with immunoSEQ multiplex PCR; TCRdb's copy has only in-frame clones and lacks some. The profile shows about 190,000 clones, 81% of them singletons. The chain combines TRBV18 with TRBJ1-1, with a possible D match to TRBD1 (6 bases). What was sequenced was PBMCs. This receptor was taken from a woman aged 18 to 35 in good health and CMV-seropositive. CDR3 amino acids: CASLRSGHSNTEAFF. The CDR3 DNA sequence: TGTGCCAGCCTTCGGTCGGGACATAGTAACACTGAAGCTTTCTTT.